This TCR beta chain was retrieved from a study of T cells in localized non-small cell lung cancer. Looked up from germline, CDR1 is MNHNY and CDR2 is SVGAGI (reference sequence). This CDR3 has 13 amino acids. Turning to this clone: Its antigen is still unknown. A read error may produce the germline difference seen at one junction end.

Study-level points and caveats: A higher density of T cells in blood coincided with extended overall survival. Median detection of top 100 tumor clones in adjacent lung was under 75 clones.

Method: immunoSEQ multiplex PCR; TCRdb's copy keeps in-frame clones and lacks some. This table holds 20,000 to 25,000 clones, about four fifths found once. V usage is TRBV6-6 and J usage is TRBJ2-7; 11 nucleotides align to TRBD1. The sequencing here drew on peripheral blood, taken before any cancer treatment. The source is a man between 35 and 75 years old with stage I lung adenocarcinoma. As DNA, the CDR3 is TGTGCCAGCAGTCCCGGGACAGGGGGTATCGGGTTGTTC. This translates into CASSPGTGGIGLF.